This TCR beta chain comes out of a study of OX40 agonist ivuxolimab in advanced cancers. Regarding the research as a whole: Ivuxolimab was a fully human IgG2 agonistic monoclonal antibody targeting the costimulatory receptor OX40 (CD134). Prior anti-PD-1, anti-PD-L1 or anti-CTLA-4 therapy was permitted, and 40% of dose-escalation patients had received checkpoint inhibitors. Among the roughly 50 dose-escalation patients, approximately 20 had hepatocellular carcinoma, approximately 15 melanoma, 9 renal cell carcinoma and 9 head and neck cancer. Partial responses occurred in three dose-escalation patients: two with cutaneous melanoma and one with hepatocellular carcinoma. The monotherapy dose-escalation portion (N of about 47 patients) of the phase I ivuxolimab trial is reported in the paper. Intravenous ivuxolimab was administered to patients every 2 weeks at six dose levels: 0.01, 0.1, 0.3, 1.5, 3 and 10 mg/kg. Peripheral TCRbeta sequencing was intended to test whether TCR sequence diversity was altered and clonal T-cell expansion was caused by ivuxolimab. The dose-escalation cohort was about 86% male with a mean age of 60 years, ranging from 23 to 79.

Study-level results and caveats: The antigen specificity of the clonally expanded peripheral T cells was not determined. At doses of 0.1 to 3.0 mg/kg, clonal expansion of both CD4+ and CD8+ blood T cells was observed from baseline to week 6. In partial responders in the 0.1-3.0 mg/kg groups, normalized peripheral clonal expansion was found to be among the lowest, especially among CD8+ T cells. Low levels of normalized T-cell clonal expansion were also seen in some nonresponding patients. After ivuxolimab, CD8+ T cells had more expanded clones than CD4+ T cells on average.

In regard to this clone: Its antigen remains unidentified. No qualities accompany the bases; no much larger clone lies one base away.

To sequence the TCRbeta CDR3 region, genomic DNA was isolated from the sorted cells. The immunoSEQ Assay was used to sequence the TCRbeta CDR3 regions. The table was pulled from immuneACCESS by TCRdb, which kept in-frame rearrangements only. Such tables lose some clones; where checked, under half of the loss comes from unresolved V genes, and the rest has no known cause. This sample gives about 50,000 clones in total; about 88% of them show up just once. The ten largest clones represent around 0.6% of the sample. Sequences LNHDA (CDR1) and SQIVND (CDR2) are obtained from the germline V gene (reference sequence). V loses 1 base, J loses 10 bases, and the germline ends lie 8 bases apart. The CDR3 covers 12 residues, taking in both the cysteine and the phenylalanine. The entry retains the CDR3 DNA only, 36 bases that are in frame from base 1. The trial excluded patients who had a history of autoimmune disease or who were on systemic immunosuppression. Peripheral blood for TCR sequencing was collected from all dose cohorts at baseline, on cycle 4 day 1, and on cycle 7 day 1. The samples were drawn from a first-in-human, open-label, multicenter phase I dose-escalation trial of ivuxolimab. The trial enrolled adults with locally advanced or metastatic head and neck squamous cell, hepatocellular, melanoma or renal cell carcinoma. Before TCR sequencing, CD4+ and CD8+ T cells were separately sorted from peripheral blood.

The origin of this receptor is an adult with an advanced solid tumor such as melanoma, head and neck, liver or kidney cancer. The sample in question was CD4+ or CD8+ T cells sorted from blood, obtained in a trial of the OX40 agonist ivuxolimab. The rearranged chain carries TRBV19 and TRBJ2-1, with the D gene call left open. In nucleotide form, the sequence is TGTGCCAGTAGTATAGTAGTGGGGGAGCAGTTCTTC. It translates to CASSIVVGEQFF.